This TCR beta chain was sequenced for a study of cytomegalovirus exposure and HLA in healthy donors. Whole-study context: In an earlier analysis, around 120 million unique TCR beta sequences were found from some 200 million T cells. In terms of ancestry, the Caucasian-associated cluster contained around 79% of the roughly 400 genotyped donors.

The study, taken as a whole, reports: For most TCR beta V segments, an earlier analysis put the productive rate at about 90% or about 30% of the time.

PCR amplification relied on 60 Vbeta primers (plus 13 Jbeta primers). The data were produced by immunoSEQ multiplex PCR, yet TCRdb's version contains in-frame clones alone and is incomplete. This table holds under 70,000 clones, about 80% found once. This CDR3 is built from 13 residues. Germline assignment: CDR1 ENHRY and CDR2 SYGVKD. Trimming shortened V by 0 bases and J by 7 bases, and 6 bases separated the two germline ends. Worth noting for this clone: Its antigen is as yet unknown.

The sequence came from a man aged 45-60 years in good health and CMV-seronegative. The V gene is TRBV10-3, the J gene TRBJ1-4, with D possibly matching TRBD1 (5 bases). Source material: PBMCs. The CDR3 here is CAISESGAEKLFF. The CDR3 bases are TGTGCCATCAGTGAGTCAGGGGCTGAAAAACTGTTTTTT.